The rows below give T cell receptor beta chains drawn from one sample of a study of CD8+ T cells in alopecia areata. TCRdb's copy holds only in-frame clones and misses some; the assay was immunoSEQ multiplex PCR. The data hold roughly 97,000 clones, with about two fifths observed a single time. Input material: CD4+ T cells sorted from blood. These receptors came from a human donor with alopecia areata. CDR3s include the opening cysteine and the closing phenylalanine or tryptophan. The D gene is left open where the match is weak. The size field is filled for only some rows; it gives once, few, many or a size class.

>NA|TRBJ1-2|NA|TRBV4-3
TGCGCCAGCAGCCAAGATAGGCGGACGACCTATGGCTACACCTTC
CASSQDRRTTYGYTF
>NA|TRBJ2-6|few|TRBV5-1
TGCGCCAGCAGCTTGTCGGGGGCCAACGTCCTGACTTTC
CASSLSGANVLTF
>NA|TRBJ2-3|NA|TRBV7-9
TGTGCCAGCAGCTATACAGATACGCAGTATTTT
CASSYTDTQYF
>TRBD1|TRBJ2-3|NA|TRBV4-3
TGCGCCTCTAGTCGGGACAGAAACACAGATACGCAGTATTTT
CASSRDRNTDTQYF
>TRBD2|TRBJ2-1|few|TRBV7-3
TGTGCCAGCAGCTCAGTGGGAGGGGTCAATGAGCAGTTCTTC
CASSSVGGVNEQFF
>NA|TRBJ2-1|NA|TRBV7-2
TGTGCCAGCAGCTTAGACCCGGGGAGCTCCTACAATGAGCAGTTCTTC
CASSLDPGSSYNEQFF
>NA|TRBJ2-7|few|TRBV21-1
TGTGCCAGCGGCCGGACAGATGGGGCCGAGCAGTACTTC
CASGRTDGAEQYF
>NA|TRBJ1-5|NA|TRBV18
TGTGCCAGCTCACTAGGACATGGGGATCAGCCCCAGCATTTT
CASSLGHGDQPQHF
>NA|TRBJ2-7|few|TRBV29-1
TGCAGCGTTGGTGCGGCTAGCGCCGAGCAGTACTTC
CSVGAASAEQYF
>NA|TRBJ1-1|NA|TRBV15
TGTGCCACCAGCAGAGATCGGCCAATAACTGAAGCTTTCTTT
CATSRDRPITEAFF
>TRBD2|TRBJ2-1|few|TRBV7-9
TGTGCCAGCAGCTTACTAGCGGGGACCCCCAATGAGCAGTTCTTC
CASSLLAGTPNEQFF
>TRBD2|TRBJ2-5|NA|TRBV7-8
TGTGCCAGCAGCTTAGCTGCGGGAGGTGGGCAAGAGACCCAGTACTTC
CASSLAAGGGQETQYF
>NA|TRBJ2-5|NA|TRBV28
TGTGCCAGCAGTTTGCATGAGACCCAGTACTTC
CASSLHETQYF
>NA|TRBJ2-5|once|TRBV11-2
TGTGCCAGCAGCTTAGATCTACAGCCCCAAGAGACCCAGTACTTC
CASSLDLQPQETQYF
>NA|TRBJ1-2|NA|TRBV28
TGTGCCAGCAGTTCTATAGTACTGAGACACTATGGCTACACCTTC
CASSSIVLRHYGYTF
>TRBD2|TRBJ2-2|few|TRBV4-1
TGCGCCAGCAGCCTTAGTATGGGACTAGCGTCGAACACCGGGGAGCTGTTTTTT
CASSLSMGLASNTGELFF
>TRBD1|TRBJ1-5|NA|TRBV5-1
TGCGCCAGCAGCTTTCATCCAGGGGGGGATCAGCCCCAGCATTTT
CASSFHPGGDQPQHF
>NA|TRBJ1-3|few|TRBV29-1
TGCAGCGCCCGAGGGGGGGAATTTGGAAACACCATATATTTT
CSARGGEFGNTIYF
>TRBD2|TRBJ2-3|few|TRBV29-1
TGCAGCGTGGCTAGCGGGGGGGCCACAGATACGCAGTATTTT
CSVASGGATDTQYF
>NA|TRBJ1-1|few|TRBV4-3
TGCGCCAGCAGCCAGGGGGTTTTAAGGGGCGAAGCTTTCTTT
CASSQGVLRGEAFF
>NA|TRBJ2-7|NA|TRBV5-6
TGTGCCAGCAGCCCTGGGTTCGGGGGGCAACTCGACGAGCAGTACTTC
CASSPGFGGQLDEQYF
>NA|TRBJ2-6|few|TRBV29-1
TGCAGCGTTTACAGTCCCGGGGCCAACGTCCTGACTTTC
CSVYSPGANVLTF
>TRBD1|TRBJ1-1|NA|TRBV7-2
TGTGCCAGCAGCTCCTCCGGGACAGGGAGTCCAAGAAACACTGAAGCTTTCTTT
CASSSSGTGSPRNTEAFF
>TRBD1|TRBJ2-7|NA|TRBV4-3
TGCGCCAGCAGCCAAGCTTCTGGACAGGGACCTACCGAGCAGTACTTC
CASSQASGQGPTEQYF
>TRBD1|TRBJ2-7|few|TRBV4-1
TGCGCCAGCAGCACCCTCGGGACAGCCTACGAGCAGTACTTC
CASSTLGTAYEQYF
>NA|TRBJ2-3|NA|TRBV2
TGTGCCAGCAGTGCACAGGGCGCAGATACGCAGTATTTT
CASSAQGADTQYF
>NA|TRBJ1-1|NA|TRBV12-5
TGTGCTAGTGGTTTGGGGCACACTGAAGCTTTCTTT
CASGLGHTEAFF
>NA|TRBJ2-1|NA|TRBV5-1
TGCGCCAGCAGTTCGAGCTCCTACAATGAGCAGTTCTTC
CASSSSSYNEQFF
>TRBD1|TRBJ2-1|few|TRBV18
TGTGCCAGCTCACCTGGGACAGACAATGAGCAGTTCTTC
CASSPGTDNEQFF
>NA|TRBJ2-7|NA|TRBV7-2
TGTGCCAGCAGCTTAGTTCTCCGTAGCTCCTACGAGCAGTACTTC
CASSLVLRSSYEQYF
>TRBD2|TRBJ2-7|few|TRBV5-4
TGTGCCAGCAGCCCGGGACTAGCGGACGAGCAGTACTTC
CASSPGLADEQYF
>TRBD1|TRBJ2-3|NA|TRBV5-4
TGTGCCAGCAGCTTACGCGGCCCAGGGGGCGCGGATACGCAGTATTTT
CASSLRGPGGADTQYF
>NA|TRBJ2-7|NA|TRBV5-4
TGTGCCAGCAGCAGGGACTCCCGCGAGCAGTACTTC
CASSRDSREQYF
>NA|TRBJ1-1|once|TRBV5-4
TGTGCCAGCAGCTATAATGGGCTGACATACACTGAAGCTTTCTTT
CASSYNGLTYTEAFF
>NA|TRBJ2-7|NA|TRBV5-1
TGCGCCAGCAGCTTGGGCGGGGCGAGCTCCTACGAGCAGTACTTC
CASSLGGASSYEQYF
>NA|TRBJ2-7|NA|TRBV5-1
TGCGCCAGTGATGACGGAGCCGGGTCGAGGGAGCAGTACTTC
CASDDGAGSREQYF
>NA|TRBJ2-7|NA|TRBV7-9
TGTGCCAGCAGGGAAGACGAGCAGTACTTC
CASREDEQYF
>TRBD1|TRBJ2-7|NA|TRBV18
TGTGCCAGCTCACCACAGGGGACAGGGTTAAACGAGCAGTACTTC
CASSPQGTGLNEQYF
>NA|TRBJ2-5|NA|TRBV5-6
TGTGCCAGCAGCTTTACCAGGACCATACAAGAGACCCAGTACTTC
CASSFTRTIQETQYF
>TRBD2|TRBJ2-1|few|TRBV4-3
TGCGCCAGCAGCAAACGCGGGAGGGGATTGGGCAATGAGCAGTTCTTC
CASSKRGRGLGNEQFF
>NA|TRBJ2-7|NA|TRBV9
TGTGCCAGCAGCGAGGGACCTTTTGACGAGCAGTACTTC
CASSEGPFDEQYF
>NA|TRBJ2-5|NA|TRBV5-1
TGCGCCAGCAGCTTGGGAGGGGGTCTCGAGACCCAGTACTTC
CASSLGGGLETQYF
>NA|TRBJ2-7|few|TRBV18
TGTGCCAGCTCACCCGACAGGAACGAGCAGTACTTC
CASSPDRNEQYF
>NA|TRBJ2-5|few|TRBV19
TGTGCCAGTAGTATACGGCGCTGGGAGACCCAGTACTTC
CASSIRRWETQYF
>NA|TRBJ1-1|NA|TRBV6-5
TGTGCCAGCAGCCTCCAGCAGGGATTGGACACTGAAGCTTTCTTT
CASSLQQGLDTEAFF
>NA|TRBJ1-6|few|TRBV30
TGTGCCTGGGAGCCGGGCCCACATAATTCACCCCTCCACTTT
CAWEPGPHNSPLHF
>NA|TRBJ1-4|NA|TRBV9
TGTGCCAGCAGCGTAGGACAGGAGGCCAGCGGTGAAAAACTGTTTTTT
CASSVGQEASGEKLFF
>NA|TRBJ2-5|NA|TRBV4-3
TGCGCCAGCAGCCAGATACCATCCCTTGCAGGAGAGACCCAGTACTTC
CASSQIPSLAGETQYF
>NA|TRBJ2-5|NA|TRBV7-2
TGTGCCAGCAGCTTAGGAGTTCACCAAGAGACCCAGTACTTC
CASSLGVHQETQYF
>NA|TRBJ2-6|NA|TRBV5-6
TGTGCCAGCAACCGAGGCGTTTGGACTGGGGCCAACGTCCTGACTTTC
CASNRGVWTGANVLTF
>NA|TRBJ1-2|NA|TRBV28
TGTGCCAGCAGTTTTCGGTTGACAGGTTCCTCAAATGGCTACACCTTC
CASSFRLTGSSNGYTF